Listed here is a single T cell receptor (beta chain). Its target is not known. Isolating PBMCs gave at least 6 million of these cells per sample. The record originates from a study of blood T cells in healthy people across ages. Together with a sample-barcoded 5' primer, a J-beta primer mix was included in a second PCR lasting about 7 to 12 cycles. TCRdb redid the calling of the 5' RACE reads with MiXCR, one entry per CDR3 protein. The sample carries about 970,000 distinct CDR3 sequences, roughly 51% recorded once. Study-wide findings and caveats: Naive and antigen-experienced cells could not be conclusively compared, given unsorted PBMCs.

The sample consisted of blood. The clonotype originates from a woman in her sixties in good health.

DNA of the CDR3: TGCGCCAGCAGCCAGAGTAGCGGCAAACTAAAACAAGAGACCCAGTACTTC. Translation gives CASSQSSGKLKQETQYF. This rearrangement joins TRBV4-1 to TRBJ2-5, with D possibly matching TRBD2 (6 bases). The V end lost 3 bases, the J end lost 2 bases, and 19 bases lay between the germline ends. Looked up from germline, CDR1 is MGHRA and CDR2 is YSYEKL. The CDR3 is 17 amino acids.